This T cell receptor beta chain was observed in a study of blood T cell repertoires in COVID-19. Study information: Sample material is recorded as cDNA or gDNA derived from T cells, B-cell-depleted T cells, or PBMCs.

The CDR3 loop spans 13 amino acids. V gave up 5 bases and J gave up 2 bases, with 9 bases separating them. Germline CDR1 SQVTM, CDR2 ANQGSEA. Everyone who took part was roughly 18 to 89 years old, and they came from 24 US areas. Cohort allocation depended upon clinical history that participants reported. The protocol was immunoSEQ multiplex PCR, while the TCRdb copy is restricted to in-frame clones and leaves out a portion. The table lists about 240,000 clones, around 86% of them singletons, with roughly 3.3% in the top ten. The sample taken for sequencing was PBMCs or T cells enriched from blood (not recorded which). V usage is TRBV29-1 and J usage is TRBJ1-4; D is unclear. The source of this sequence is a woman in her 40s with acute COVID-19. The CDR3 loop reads CSVRSPTNEKLFF. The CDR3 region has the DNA TGCAGCGTTCGGTCGCCTACTAATGAAAAACTGTTTTTT. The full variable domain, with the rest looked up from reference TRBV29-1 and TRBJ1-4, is SAVISQKPSRDICQRGTSLTIQCQVDSQVTMMFWYRQQPGQSLTLIATANQGSEATYESGFVIDKFPISRPNLTFSTLTVSNMSPEDSSIYLCSVRSPTNEKLFFGSGTQLSVL.